This T cell receptor beta chain was sequenced in a study of shared clonotypes between healthy human individuals. Germline V gives CDR1 KGHSH, CDR2 LQKENI. CDR3 length equals 13 residues. Trimming left V 4 bases short and J 1 base short, with 7 bases between. TCRdb keeps only in-frame clones here, not all; method: immunoSEQ multiplex PCR. Among more than 2 million clones listed, 85% to 95% were seen once. This clonotype was sampled from a young man in good health. The sample was naive CD4+ T cells sorted from blood. Subset described: CD45RA+ positively selected. The rearrangement uses TRBV18 and TRBJ1-1; D remains ambiguous. The CDR3 spells CASSQQKNTEAFF. The CDR3 coding sequence is TGTGCCAGCTCACAACAGAAGAACACTGAAGCTTTCTTT. The variable domain in full, completed from reference TRBV18 and TRBJ1-1, reads NAGVMQNPRHLVRRRGQEARLRCSPMKGHSHVYWYRQLPEEGLKFMVYLQKENIIDESGMPKERFSAEFPKEGPSILRIQQVVRGDSAAYFCASSQQKNTEAFFGQGTRLTVV.